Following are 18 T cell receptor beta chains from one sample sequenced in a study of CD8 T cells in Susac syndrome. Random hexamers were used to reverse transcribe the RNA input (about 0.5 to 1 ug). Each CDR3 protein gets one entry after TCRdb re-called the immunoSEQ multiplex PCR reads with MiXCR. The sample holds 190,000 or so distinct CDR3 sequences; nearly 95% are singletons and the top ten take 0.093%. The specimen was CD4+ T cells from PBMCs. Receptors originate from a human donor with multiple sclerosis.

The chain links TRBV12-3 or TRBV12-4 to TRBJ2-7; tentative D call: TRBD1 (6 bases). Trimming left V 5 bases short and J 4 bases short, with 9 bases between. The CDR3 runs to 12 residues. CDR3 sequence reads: CASSMTGYEQYF. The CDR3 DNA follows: TGTGCCAGCAGTATGACAGGTTACGAGCAGTACTTC.

CDR3 sequence (DNA): TGTGCCACCAGCCGCCAGGGGCCTACCTATGGCTACACCTTC. As protein: CATSRQGPTYGYTF. The J gene is TRBJ1-2, the V gene TRBV15, with a tentative D call TRBD1 (6 bases). Between the trimmed V and J ends, which lost 5 bases and 4 bases, there was a span of 14 bases. Germline V gene data show CDR1 as LNHNV and CDR2 as YYDKDF (reference sequence). The CDR3 loop spans 14 amino acids.

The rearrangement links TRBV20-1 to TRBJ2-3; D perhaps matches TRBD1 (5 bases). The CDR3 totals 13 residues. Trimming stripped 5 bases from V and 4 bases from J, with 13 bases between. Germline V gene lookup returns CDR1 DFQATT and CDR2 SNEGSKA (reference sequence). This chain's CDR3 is CSAFKPGSDTQYF. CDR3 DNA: TGCAGTGCTTTTAAACCAGGGTCAGATACGCAGTATTTT.

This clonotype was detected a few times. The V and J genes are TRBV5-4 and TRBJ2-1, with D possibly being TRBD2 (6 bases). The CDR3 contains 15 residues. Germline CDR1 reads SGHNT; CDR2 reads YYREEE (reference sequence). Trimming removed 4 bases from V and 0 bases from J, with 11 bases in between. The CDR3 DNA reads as TGTGCCAGCAGCGCCCGGCGGGGCTCCTACAATGAGCAGTTCTTC. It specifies CASSARRGSYNEQFF.

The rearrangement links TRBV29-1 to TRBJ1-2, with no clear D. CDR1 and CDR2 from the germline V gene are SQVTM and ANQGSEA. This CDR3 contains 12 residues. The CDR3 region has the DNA TGCAGTGCTGATGGGTTAGACTATGGCTACACCTTC. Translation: CSADGLDYGYTF.

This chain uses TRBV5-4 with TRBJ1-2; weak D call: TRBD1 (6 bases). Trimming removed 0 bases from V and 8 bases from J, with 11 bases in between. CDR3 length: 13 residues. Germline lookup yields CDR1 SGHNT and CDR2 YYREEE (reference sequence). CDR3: CASSLDRAGGYTF. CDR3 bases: TGTGCCAGCAGCTTGGACAGGGCGGGCGGCTACACCTTC.

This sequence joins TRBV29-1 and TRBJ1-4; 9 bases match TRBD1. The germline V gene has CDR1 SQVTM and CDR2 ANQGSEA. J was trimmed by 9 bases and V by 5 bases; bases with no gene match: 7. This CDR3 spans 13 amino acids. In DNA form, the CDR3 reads TGCAGCGTTCGGACAGGGGTCCATAAAAAACTGTTTTTT. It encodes CSVRTGVHKKLFF. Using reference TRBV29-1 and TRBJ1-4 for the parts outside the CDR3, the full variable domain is SAVISQKPSRDICQRGTSLTIQCQVDSQVTMMFWYRQQPGQSLTLIATANQGSEATYESGFVIDKFPISRPNLTFSTLTVSNMSPEDSSIYLCSVRTGVHKKLFFGSGTQLSVL.

CDR3 protein: CASSRPGTGVDEQYF. The DNA of the CDR3 is TGTGCCAGCAGTCGCCCCGGGACAGGGGTGGACGAGCAGTACTTC. The gene calls are TRBV27 and TRBJ2-7; the match to TRBD1 covers 10 bases. J gave up 5 bases and V 5 bases, and 9 bases lay outside the gene matches. Germline V gives CDR1 MNHEY, CDR2 SMNVEV (reference sequence). CDR3 length: 15 residues.

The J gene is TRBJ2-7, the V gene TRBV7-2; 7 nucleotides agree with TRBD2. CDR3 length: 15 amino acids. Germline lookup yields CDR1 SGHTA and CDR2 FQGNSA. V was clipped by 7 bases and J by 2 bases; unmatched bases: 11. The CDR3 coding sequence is TGTGCCAGCAACTCCCCTAGCGGTTTCGCCTACGAGCAGTACTTC. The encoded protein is CASNSPSGFAYEQYF.

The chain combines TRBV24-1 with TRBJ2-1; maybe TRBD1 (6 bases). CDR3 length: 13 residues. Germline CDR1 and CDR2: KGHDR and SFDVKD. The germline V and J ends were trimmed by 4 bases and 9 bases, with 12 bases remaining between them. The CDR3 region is CATSEYTGSEQFF. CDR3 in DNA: TGTGCCACCAGTGAATATACAGGGTCTGAGCAGTTCTTC.

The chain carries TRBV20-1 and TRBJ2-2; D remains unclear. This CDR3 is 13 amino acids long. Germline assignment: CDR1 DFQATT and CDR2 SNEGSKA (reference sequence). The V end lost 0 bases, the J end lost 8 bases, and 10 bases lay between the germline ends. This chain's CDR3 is CSAREPTLGELFF. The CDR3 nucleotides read TGCAGTGCTAGAGAACCTACGCTGGGGGAGCTGTTTTTT.

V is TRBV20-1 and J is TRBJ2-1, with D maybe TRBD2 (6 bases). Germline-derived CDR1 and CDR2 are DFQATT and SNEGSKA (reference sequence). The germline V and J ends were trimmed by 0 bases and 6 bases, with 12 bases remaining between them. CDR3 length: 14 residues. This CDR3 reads CSARDSSAVNEQFF. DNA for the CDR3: TGCAGTGCTAGAGATTCTAGCGCCGTCAATGAGCAGTTCTTC.

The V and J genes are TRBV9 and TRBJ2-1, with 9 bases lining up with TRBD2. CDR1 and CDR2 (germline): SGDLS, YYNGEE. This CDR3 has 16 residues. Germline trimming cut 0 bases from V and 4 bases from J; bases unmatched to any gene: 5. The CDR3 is CASSVDAGGLYNEQFF. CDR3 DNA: TGTGCCAGCAGCGTAGACGCGGGGGGGCTATACAATGAGCAGTTCTTC.

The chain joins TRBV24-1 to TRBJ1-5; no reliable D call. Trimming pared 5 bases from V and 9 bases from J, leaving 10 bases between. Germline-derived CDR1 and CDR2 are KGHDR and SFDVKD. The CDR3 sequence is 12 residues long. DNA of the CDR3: TGTGCCACCAGTGCCGAGGGCCGGCCCCAGCATTTT. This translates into CATSAEGRPQHF.

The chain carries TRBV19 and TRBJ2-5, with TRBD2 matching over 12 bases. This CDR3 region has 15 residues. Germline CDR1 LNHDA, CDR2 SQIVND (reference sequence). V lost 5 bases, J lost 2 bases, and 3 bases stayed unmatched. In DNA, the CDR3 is TGTGCCAGTAGTCCGCTAGCGGGAGGGCAAGAGACCCAGTACTTC. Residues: CASSPLAGGQETQYF.

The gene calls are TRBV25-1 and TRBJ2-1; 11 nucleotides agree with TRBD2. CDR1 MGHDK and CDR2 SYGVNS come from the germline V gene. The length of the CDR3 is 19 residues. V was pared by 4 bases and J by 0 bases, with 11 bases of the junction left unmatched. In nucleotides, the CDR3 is TGTGCCAGCAGTGCGACTAGCGGGAAGAGGGGGAGCTCCTACAATGAGCAGTTCTTC. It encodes CASSATSGKRGSSYNEQFF.

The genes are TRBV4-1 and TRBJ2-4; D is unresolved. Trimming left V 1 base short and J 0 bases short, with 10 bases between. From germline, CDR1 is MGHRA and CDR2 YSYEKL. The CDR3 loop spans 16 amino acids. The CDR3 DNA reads TGCGCCAGCAGCCAAGGGATACCACTAGCCAAAAACATTCAGTACTTC. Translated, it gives CASSQGIPLAKNIQYF.

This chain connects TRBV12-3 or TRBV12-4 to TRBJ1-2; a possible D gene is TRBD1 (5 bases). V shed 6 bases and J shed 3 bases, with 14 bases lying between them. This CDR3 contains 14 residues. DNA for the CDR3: TGTGCCAGCAGGGCGCCAGACAGTTACTATGGCTACACCTTC. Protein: CASRAPDSYYGYTF.